This T cell receptor (beta chain) appears in the sequencing data of a study of Tregs in tolerant kidney transplant recipients. Study-level points and caveats: Findings come from small patient numbers and require larger validation. Tregs expanded with activated donor B cells seemed most donor-specific. Some patients' samples used different primers over time, so nucleotide sequences weren't comparable.

Looked up from germline, CDR1 is SGHNT and CDR2 is YENEEA. J lost 10 bases, V lost 4 bases, and 7 bases had no gene match. The CDR3 spans 15 residues. The nonmyeloablative bone marrow transplants came from related graft donors, with transient mixed chimerism. Unstimulated regulatory T cells (CD4+CD25+CD127-), CD4+CD25- non-regulatory cells, CD4 and CD8 cells were FACS-sorted from thawed PBMCs. Data came from immunoSEQ multiplex PCR; TCRdb stores just in-frame clones and leaves some out. The profile shows approximately 60,000 clones, about 87% of them singletons. To note about this clone: Its antigen is still unknown.

The V and J genes are TRBV11-3 and TRBJ2-1; 13 bases align to TRBD2. Sequences were derived from CD4+ T cells from blood (PBMCs), sampled 6 months after the transplant. This sequence was found in a human patient who received a combined kidney and bone marrow transplant. Some T cells may be supplied by the graft donor. The CDR3 sequence is CASSSLRLAGGEQFF. The CDR3, as DNA: TGTGCCAGCAGCTCCCTGAGACTAGCGGGAGGCGAGCAGTTCTTC.